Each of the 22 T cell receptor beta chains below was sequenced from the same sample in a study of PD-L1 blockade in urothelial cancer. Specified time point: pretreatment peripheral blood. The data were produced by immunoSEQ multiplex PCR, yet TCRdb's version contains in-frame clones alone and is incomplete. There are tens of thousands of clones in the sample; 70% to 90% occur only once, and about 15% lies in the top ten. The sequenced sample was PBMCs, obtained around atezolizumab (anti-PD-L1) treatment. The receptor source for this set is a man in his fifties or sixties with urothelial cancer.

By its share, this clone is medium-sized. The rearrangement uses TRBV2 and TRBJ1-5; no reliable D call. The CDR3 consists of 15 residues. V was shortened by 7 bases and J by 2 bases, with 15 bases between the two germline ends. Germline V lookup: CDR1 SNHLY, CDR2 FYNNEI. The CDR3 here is CASKNAEVGNQPQHF. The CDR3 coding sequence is TGTGCCAGCAAGAATGCCGAGGTGGGCAATCAGCCCCAGCATTTT.

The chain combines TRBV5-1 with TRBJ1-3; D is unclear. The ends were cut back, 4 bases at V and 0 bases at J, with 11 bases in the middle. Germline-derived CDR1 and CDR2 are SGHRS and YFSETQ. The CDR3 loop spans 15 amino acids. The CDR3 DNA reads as TGCGCCAGCAGCCGGGAAAGAAGCTCTGGAAACACCATATATTTT. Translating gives CASSRERSSGNTIYF.

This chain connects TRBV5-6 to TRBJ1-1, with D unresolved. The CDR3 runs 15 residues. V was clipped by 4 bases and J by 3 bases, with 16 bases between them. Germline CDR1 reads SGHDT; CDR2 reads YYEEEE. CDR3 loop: CASSVGPTGDTEAFF. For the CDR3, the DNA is TGTGCCAGCAGCGTGGGTCCAACCGGGGACACTGAAGCTTTCTTT.

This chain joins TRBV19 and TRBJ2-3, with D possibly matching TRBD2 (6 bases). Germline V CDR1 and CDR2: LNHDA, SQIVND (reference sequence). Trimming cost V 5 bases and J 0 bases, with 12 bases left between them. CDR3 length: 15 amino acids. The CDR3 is CASSPAGTSTDTQYF. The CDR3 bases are TGTGCCAGTAGTCCGGCGGGGACCAGCACAGATACGCAGTATTTT.

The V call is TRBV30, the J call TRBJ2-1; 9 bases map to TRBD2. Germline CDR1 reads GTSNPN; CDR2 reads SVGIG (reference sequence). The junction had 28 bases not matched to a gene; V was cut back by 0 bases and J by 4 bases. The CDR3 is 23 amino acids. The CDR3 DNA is TGTGCCTGGAGTGTACTTTTCCTCGGCCGGGGTAGCGGGAGTAGGGGACTTTACAATGAGCAGTTCTTC. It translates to CAWSVLFLGRGSGSRGLYNEQFF.

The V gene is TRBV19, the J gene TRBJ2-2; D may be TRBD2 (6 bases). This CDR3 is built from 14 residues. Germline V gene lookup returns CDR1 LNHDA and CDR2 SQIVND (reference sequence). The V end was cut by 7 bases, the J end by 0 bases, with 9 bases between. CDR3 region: CASKRVANTGELFF. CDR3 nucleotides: TGTGCCAGTAAGCGGGTAGCGAACACCGGGGAGCTGTTTTTT.

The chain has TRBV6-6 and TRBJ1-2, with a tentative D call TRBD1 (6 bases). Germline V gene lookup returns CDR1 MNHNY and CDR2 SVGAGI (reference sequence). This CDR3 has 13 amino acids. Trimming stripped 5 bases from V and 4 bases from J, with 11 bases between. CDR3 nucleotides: TGTGCCAGCAGTACTATGGACAGCTATGGCTACACCTTC. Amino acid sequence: CASSTMDSYGYTF.

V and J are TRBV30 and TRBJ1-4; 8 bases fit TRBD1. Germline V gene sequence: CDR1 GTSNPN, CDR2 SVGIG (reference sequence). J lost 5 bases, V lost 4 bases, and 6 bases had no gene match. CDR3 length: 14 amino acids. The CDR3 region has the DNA TGTGCCTGGAACCCGGGACAGGCAAATGAAAAACTGTTTTTT. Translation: CAWNPGQANEKLFF.

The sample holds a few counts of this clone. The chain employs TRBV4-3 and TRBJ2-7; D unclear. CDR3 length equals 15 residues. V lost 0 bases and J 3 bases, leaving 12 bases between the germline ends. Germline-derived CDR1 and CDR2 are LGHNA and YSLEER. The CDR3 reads CASSQENGANYEQYF. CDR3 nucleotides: TGCGCCAGCAGCCAAGAGAACGGAGCGAACTACGAGCAGTACTTC.

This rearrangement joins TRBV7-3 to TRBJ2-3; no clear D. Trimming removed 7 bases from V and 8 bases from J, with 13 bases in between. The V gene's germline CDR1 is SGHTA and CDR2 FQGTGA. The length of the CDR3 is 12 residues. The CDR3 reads CASTSQELTQYF. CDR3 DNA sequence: TGTGCCAGCACCTCCCAGGAACTTACGCAGTATTTT.

The CDR3 spells CASSGGGRVVTDTQYF. CDR3 nucleotide sequence: TGTGCCAGCAGCGGGGGCGGTAGGGTCGTCACAGATACGCAGTATTTT. The J gene is TRBJ2-3, the V gene TRBV7-9; TRBD1 might be the D (6 bases). The V and J ends lost 5 bases and 2 bases respectively, with 17 bases between them. Germline V CDR1 and CDR2: SEHNR, FQNEAQ (reference sequence). The CDR3 contains 16 residues.

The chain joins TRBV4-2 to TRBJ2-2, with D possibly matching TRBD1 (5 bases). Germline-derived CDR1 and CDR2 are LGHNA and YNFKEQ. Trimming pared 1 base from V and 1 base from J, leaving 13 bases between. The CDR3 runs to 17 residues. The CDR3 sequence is CASSQVSGQVNTGELFF. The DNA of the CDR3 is TGTGCCAGCAGCCAAGTTTCCGGACAAGTGAACACCGGGGAGCTGTTTTTT.

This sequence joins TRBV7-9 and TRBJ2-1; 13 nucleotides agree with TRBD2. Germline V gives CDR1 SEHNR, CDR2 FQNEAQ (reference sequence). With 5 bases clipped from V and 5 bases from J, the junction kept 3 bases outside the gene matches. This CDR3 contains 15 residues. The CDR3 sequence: CASSPGLAGHNEQFF. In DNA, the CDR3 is TGTGCCAGCAGCCCGGGACTAGCGGGACACAATGAGCAGTTCTTC.

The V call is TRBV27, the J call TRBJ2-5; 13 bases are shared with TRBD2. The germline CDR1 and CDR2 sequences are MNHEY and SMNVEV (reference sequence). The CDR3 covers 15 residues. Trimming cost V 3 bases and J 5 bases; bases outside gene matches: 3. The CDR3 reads CASSFGTSGKETQYF. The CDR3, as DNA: TGTGCCAGCAGTTTCGGGACTAGCGGGAAGGAGACCCAGTACTTC.

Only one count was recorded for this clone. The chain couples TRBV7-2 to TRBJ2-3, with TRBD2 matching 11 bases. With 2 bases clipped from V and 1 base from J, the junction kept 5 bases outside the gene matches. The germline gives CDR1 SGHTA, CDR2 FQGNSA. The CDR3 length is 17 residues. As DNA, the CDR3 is TGTGCCAGCAGCTTATCCGAGACTAGCGGGGGCACAGATACGCAGTATTTT. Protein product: CASSLSETSGGTDTQYF.

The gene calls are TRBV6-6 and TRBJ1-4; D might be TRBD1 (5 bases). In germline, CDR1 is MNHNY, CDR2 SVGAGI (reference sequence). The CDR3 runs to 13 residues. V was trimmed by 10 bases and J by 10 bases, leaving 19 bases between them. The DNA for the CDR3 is TGTGCCACCTCGCGACAGAGCGATGGAAAACTGTTTTTT. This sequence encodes CATSRQSDGKLFF.

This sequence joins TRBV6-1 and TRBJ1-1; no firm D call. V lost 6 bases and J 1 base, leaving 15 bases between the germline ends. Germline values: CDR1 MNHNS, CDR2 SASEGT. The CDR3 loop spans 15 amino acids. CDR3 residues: CASREERGWNTEAFF. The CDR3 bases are TGTGCCAGCAGGGAGGAGAGAGGATGGAACACTGAAGCTTTCTTT.

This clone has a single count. CDR3 bases: TGTGCCTGGAGTCATAACACCGGGGAGCTGTTTTTT. Its protein product is CAWSHNTGELFF. This chain connects TRBV30 to TRBJ2-2; D unresolved. V lost 2 bases to trimming and J lost 2 bases, with 3 bases between them. The germline gives CDR1 GTSNPN, CDR2 SVGIG (reference sequence). This CDR3 comprises 12 residues.

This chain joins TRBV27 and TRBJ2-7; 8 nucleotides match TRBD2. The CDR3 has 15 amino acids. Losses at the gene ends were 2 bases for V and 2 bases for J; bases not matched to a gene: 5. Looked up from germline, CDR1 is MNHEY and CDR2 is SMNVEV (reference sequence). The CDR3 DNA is TGTGCCAGCAGTTTAGGACTAGCAGTCCCCTACGAGCAGTACTTC. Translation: CASSLGLAVPYEQYF.

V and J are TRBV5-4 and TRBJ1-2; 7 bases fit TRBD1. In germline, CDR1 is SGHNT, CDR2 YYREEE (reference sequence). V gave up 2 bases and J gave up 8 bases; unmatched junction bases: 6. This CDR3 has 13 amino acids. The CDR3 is CASSLKGARGYTF. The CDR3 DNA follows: TGTGCCAGCAGCTTAAAGGGGGCGCGGGGCTACACCTTC.

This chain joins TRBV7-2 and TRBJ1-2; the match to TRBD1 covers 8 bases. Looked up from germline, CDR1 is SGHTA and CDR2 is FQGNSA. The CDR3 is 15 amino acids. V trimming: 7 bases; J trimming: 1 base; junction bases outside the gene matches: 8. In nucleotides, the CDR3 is TGTGCCAGCATCCGAGGGACAGGCTTTAACTATGGCTACACCTTC. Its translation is CASIRGTGFNYGYTF.

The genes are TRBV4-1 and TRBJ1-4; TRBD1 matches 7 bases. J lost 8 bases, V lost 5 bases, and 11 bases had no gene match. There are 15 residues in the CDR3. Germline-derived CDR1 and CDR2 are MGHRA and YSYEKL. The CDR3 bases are TGCGCCAGCAGCGCCCGTGAAGGGGGCGGCGAAAAACTGTTTTTT. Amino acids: CASSAREGGGEKLFF.